This T cell receptor beta chain was observed in a study of blood T cell repertoires in COVID-19. About the research overall: Sites in the United States, Italy and Spain provided acute and convalescent COVID-19 samples. The cDNA or gDNA used as material had been derived from T cells, B-cell-depleted T cells, or PBMCs.

Between the trimmed V and J ends, which lost 1 base and 3 bases, there was a span of 9 bases. The CDR3 spans 14 residues. Germline V CDR1 and CDR2: SGHAT, FQDESV (reference sequence). TCRdb keeps only in-frame clones here, not all; method: immunoSEQ multiplex PCR. The sample consists of under 200,000 clones, roughly 90% of them appearing once. The rearrangement joins TRBV11-1 to TRBJ1-1; no definite D call. Sequencing was carried out using peripheral blood. This receptor was obtained from a young man with active or convalescent COVID-19. CDR3 coding DNA: TGTGCCAGCAGCTTAGGTCCGAGGGACACTGAAGCTTTCTTT. Translated, it gives CASSLGPRDTEAFF.